The 7 T cell receptor beta chains below all came from one sample that was sequenced in a study of T cells in localized non-small cell lung cancer. Generated by immunoSEQ multiplex PCR, the TCRdb table keeps only in-frame clones and is missing some. The sample has about 2,800 clones; about a quarter are singletons. This specimen was normal lung tissue next to the tumor, taken before any cancer treatment. The receptors shown here come from a woman aged 40 to 75 with stage I lung adenocarcinoma.

V and J are TRBV19 and TRBJ2-1, with 8 bases fitting TRBD2. The CDR3 is 15 amino acids. Germline CDR1 LNHDA, CDR2 SQIVND (reference sequence). V lost 3 bases, J lost 6 bases, and 7 bases stayed unmatched. The CDR3 sequence is CASSMGSGIINEQFF. In DNA, the CDR3 is TGTGCCAGTAGTATGGGTAGCGGGATTATCAATGAGCAGTTCTTC.

This clone is categorized as medium-sized. This chain links TRBV6-8 with TRBJ2-7; TRBD1 matches at 8 bases. In germline, CDR1 is MNHGY, CDR2 SAAAGT. The CDR3 has 15 residues. V shed 5 bases, J shed 3 bases, and the junction held 9 bases outside the gene matches. The CDR3 region has the DNA TGTGCCAGCAGTCTCTTCGGACAGGGAGGCTACGAGCAGTACTTC. Amino acid sequence: CASSLFGQGGYEQYF.

The gene calls are TRBV28 and TRBJ2-3, with D tentatively TRBD1 (6 bases). CDR1 and CDR2 (germline): MDHEN, SYDVKM. CDR3 size: 13 residues. The V gene lost 8 bases and the J gene lost 2 bases, with 11 bases spanning the gap. The CDR3 sequence is CASLNRDTDTQYF. The CDR3 DNA reads TGTGCCAGCTTAAACAGGGACACAGATACGCAGTATTTT.

The chain links TRBV28 to TRBJ1-4, with a possible D match to TRBD1 (5 bases). The V and J ends lost 7 bases and 0 bases respectively, with 9 bases between them. Germline V gene data show CDR1 as MDHEN and CDR2 as SYDVKM. The CDR3 spans 14 residues. The CDR3 DNA reads TGTGCCAGCAACGCAGGGACAACTAATGAAAAACTGTTTTTT. Residues: CASNAGTTNEKLFF.

The chain has TRBV11-3 and TRBJ2-2; 8 positions agree with TRBD1. The J segment lost 4 bases and the V segment lost 5 bases, leaving 3 bases of the junction unmatched. The germline V gene encodes CDR1 SGHNT and CDR2 YENEEA. The CDR3 runs 14 residues. The CDR3 spells CASSPGTGTGELFF. The CDR3 DNA follows: TGTGCCAGCAGCCCGGGGACAGGCACCGGGGAGCTGTTTTTT.

Only a few counts were recorded for this clone. This chain connects TRBV4-1 to TRBJ2-7, with 10 bases that match TRBD2. Germline CDR1 reads MGHRA; CDR2 reads YSYEKL. This CDR3 has 15 residues. The J segment lost 1 base and the V segment lost 4 bases, leaving 4 bases of the junction unmatched. The chain's CDR3 is CASSRELAGSYEQYF. CDR3 nucleotides: TGCGCCAGCAGCCGCGAACTAGCGGGATCCTACGAGCAGTACTTC.

V is TRBV6-8 and J is TRBJ2-1; D might be TRBD2 (5 bases). V dropped 9 bases and J dropped 6 bases, with 24 bases sitting between them. CDR1 and CDR2 from the germline V gene are MNHGY and SAAAGT. The CDR3 contains 16 residues. CDR3: CARPTSASWACNEQFF. The CDR3 DNA follows: TGTGCCAGACCGACTTCGGCTAGCTGGGCATGCAATGAGCAGTTCTTC.